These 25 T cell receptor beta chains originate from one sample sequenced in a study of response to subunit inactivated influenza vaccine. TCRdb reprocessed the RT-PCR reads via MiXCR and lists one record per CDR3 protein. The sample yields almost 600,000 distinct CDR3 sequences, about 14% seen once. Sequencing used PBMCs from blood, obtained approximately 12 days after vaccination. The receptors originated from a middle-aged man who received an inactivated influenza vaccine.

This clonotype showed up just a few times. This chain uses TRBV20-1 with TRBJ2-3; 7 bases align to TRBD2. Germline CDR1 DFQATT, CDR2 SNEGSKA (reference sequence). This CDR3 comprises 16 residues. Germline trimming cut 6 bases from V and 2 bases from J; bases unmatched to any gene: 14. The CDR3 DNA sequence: TGCAGTGCCACCAGGCGGCTAGCGGAGAACACAGATACGCAGTATTTT. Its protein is CSATRRLAENTDTQYF.

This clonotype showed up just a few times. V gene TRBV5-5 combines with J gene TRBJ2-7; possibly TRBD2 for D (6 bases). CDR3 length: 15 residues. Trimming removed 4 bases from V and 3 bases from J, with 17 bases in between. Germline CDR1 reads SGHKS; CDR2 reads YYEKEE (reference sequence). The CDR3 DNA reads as TGTGCCAGCAGCCCGTACCGGGACTCTTACTACGAGCAGTACTTC. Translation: CASSPYRDSYYEQYF. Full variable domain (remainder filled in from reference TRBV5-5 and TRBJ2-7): DAGVTQSPTHLIKTRGQQVTLRCSPISGHKSVSWYQQVLGQGPQFIFQYYEKEERGRGNFPDRFSARQFPNYSSELNVNALLLGDSALYLCASSPYRDSYYEQYFGPGTRLTVT.

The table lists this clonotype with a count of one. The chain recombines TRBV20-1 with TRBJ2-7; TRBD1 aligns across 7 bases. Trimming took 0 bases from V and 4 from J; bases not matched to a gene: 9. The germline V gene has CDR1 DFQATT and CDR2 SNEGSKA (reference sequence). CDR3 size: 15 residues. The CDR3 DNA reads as TGCAGTGCTAGAGATCAGGCAGGGGGTGGTTACGAGCAGTACTTC. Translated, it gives CSARDQAGGGYEQYF.

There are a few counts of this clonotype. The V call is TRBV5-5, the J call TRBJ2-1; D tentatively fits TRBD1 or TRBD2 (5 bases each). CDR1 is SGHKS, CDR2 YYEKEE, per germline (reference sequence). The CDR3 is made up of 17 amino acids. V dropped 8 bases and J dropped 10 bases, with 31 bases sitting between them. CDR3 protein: CASLPGPILPPSGEQFF. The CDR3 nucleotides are TGTGCCAGTTTACCAGGGCCCATTCTTCCCCCCAGCGGCGAGCAGTTCTTC.

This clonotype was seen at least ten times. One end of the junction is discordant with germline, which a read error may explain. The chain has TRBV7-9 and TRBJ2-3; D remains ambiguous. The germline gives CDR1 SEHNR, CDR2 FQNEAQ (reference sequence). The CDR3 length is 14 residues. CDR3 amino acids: CASSLAQSTDTQYF. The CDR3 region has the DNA TGTGCCAGCAGCTTAGCCCAGAGCACTGATACGCAGTATTTT.

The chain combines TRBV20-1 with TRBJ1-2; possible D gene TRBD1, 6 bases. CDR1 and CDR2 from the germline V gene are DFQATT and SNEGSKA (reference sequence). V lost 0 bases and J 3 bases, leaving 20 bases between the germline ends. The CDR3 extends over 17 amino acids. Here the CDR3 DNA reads TGCAGTGCTAGAGATAGTTGGTTTGACAGGCTGGACTATGGCTACACCTTC. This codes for CSARDSWFDRLDYGYTF.

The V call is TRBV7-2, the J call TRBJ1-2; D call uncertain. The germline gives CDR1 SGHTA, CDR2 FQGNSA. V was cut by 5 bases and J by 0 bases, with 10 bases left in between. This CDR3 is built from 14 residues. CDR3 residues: CASSAWTSNYGYTF. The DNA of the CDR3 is TGTGCCAGCAGCGCCTGGACCTCTAACTATGGCTACACCTTC.

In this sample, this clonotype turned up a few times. CDR3 sequence reads: CASSAIMGGVEQYF. The CDR3 coding sequence is TGTGCCAGCAGCGCCATCATGGGGGGGGTCGAGCAGTACTTC. The V gene is TRBV7-8, the J gene TRBJ2-7; TRBD2 agrees at 7 bases. Germline loops: CDR1 SGHVS, CDR2 FQNEAQ. The CDR3 consists of 14 residues. V trimming: 5 bases; J trimming: 6 bases; junction bases outside the gene matches: 10.

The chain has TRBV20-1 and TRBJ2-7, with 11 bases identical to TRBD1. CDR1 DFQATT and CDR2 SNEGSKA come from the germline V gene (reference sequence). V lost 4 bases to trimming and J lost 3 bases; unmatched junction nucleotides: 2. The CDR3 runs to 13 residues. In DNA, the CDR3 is TGCAGTGCTAAGGGACAGGGGGACTACGAGCAGTACTTC. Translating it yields CSAKGQGDYEQYF.

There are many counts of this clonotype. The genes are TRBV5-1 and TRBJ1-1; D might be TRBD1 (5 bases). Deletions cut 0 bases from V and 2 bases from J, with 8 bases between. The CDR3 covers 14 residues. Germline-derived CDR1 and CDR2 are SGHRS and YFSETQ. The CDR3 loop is CASSLADRNTEAFF. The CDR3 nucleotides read TGCGCCAGCAGCTTGGCCGACAGAAACACTGAAGCTTTCTTT. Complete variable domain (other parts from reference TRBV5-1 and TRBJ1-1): KAGVTQTPRYLIKTRGQQVTLSCSPISGHRSVSWYQQTPGQGLQFLFEYFSETQRNKGNFPGRFSGRQFSNSRSEMNVSTLELGDSALYLCASSLADRNTEAFFGQGTRLTVV.

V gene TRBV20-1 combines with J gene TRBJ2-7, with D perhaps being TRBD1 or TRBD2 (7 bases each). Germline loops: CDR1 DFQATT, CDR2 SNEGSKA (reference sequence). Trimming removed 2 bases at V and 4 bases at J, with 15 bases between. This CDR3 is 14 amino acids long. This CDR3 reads CSARPQGEGYEQYF. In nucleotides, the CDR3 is TGCAGTGCTAGACCGCAGGGGGAGGGTTACGAGCAGTACTTC.

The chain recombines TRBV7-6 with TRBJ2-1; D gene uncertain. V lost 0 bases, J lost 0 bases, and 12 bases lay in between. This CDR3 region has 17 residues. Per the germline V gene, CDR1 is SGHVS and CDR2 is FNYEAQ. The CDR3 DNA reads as TGTGCCAGCAGCTTAGCGTCCGCGTTTAGCTCCTACAATGAGCAGTTCTTC. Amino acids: CASSLASAFSSYNEQFF. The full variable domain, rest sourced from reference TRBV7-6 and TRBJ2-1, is GAGVSQSPRYKVTKRGQDVALRCDPISGHVSLYWYRQALGQGPEFLTYFNYEAQQDKSGLPNDRFSAERPEGSISTLTIQRTEQRDSAMYRCASSLASAFSSYNEQFFGPGTRLTVL.

In DNA form, the CDR3 reads TGTGCCAGCAGATACCGTCTAGGACAGGGAAATAACACTGAAGCTTTCTTT. Protein product: CASRYRLGQGNNTEAFF. The rearrangement uses TRBV12-3 or TRBV12-4 and TRBJ1-1; 8 bases fit TRBD1. V was pared by 6 bases and J by 2 bases, with 14 bases of the junction left unmatched. The CDR3 is 17 amino acids.

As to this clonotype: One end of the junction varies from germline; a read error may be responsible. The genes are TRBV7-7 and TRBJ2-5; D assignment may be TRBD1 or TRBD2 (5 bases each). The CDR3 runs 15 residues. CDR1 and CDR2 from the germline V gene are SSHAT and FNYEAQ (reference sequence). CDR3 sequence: CASSLVSTPGTTQYF. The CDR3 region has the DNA TGTGCTAGCAGCTTAGTATCGACCCCTGGGACGACCCAGTACTTC.

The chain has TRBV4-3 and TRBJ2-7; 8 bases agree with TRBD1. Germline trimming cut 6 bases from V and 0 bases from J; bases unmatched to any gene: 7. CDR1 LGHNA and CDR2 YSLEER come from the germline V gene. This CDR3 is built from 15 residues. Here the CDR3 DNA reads TGCGCCAGCAGTCCGGGACAGGCTAGCTCCTACGAGCAGTACTTC. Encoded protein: CASSPGQASSYEQYF.

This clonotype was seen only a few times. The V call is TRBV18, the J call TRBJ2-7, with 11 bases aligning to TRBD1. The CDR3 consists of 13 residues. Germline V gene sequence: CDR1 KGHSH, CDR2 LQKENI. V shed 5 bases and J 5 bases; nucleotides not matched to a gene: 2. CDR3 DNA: TGTGCCAGCTCAGGACAGGGGGCGAACGAGCAGTACTTC. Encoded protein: CASSGQGANEQYF.

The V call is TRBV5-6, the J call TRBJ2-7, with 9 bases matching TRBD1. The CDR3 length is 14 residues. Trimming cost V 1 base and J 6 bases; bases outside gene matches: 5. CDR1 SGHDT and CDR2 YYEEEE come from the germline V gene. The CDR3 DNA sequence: TGTGCCAGCAGCTTGAACAGGGGGCCCGTCGAGCAGTACTTC. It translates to CASSLNRGPVEQYF.

The CDR3 DNA follows: TGTGCCAGCAGCTTGGAGAACGTCAAAGAGACCCAGTACTTC. Translation gives CASSLENVKETQYF. The gene calls are TRBV11-2 and TRBJ2-5; D is uncertain. The germline V and J ends were trimmed by 3 bases and 3 bases, with 11 bases remaining between them. Germline-derived CDR1 and CDR2 are SGHAT and FQNNGV. CDR3 length: 14 residues.

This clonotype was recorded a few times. CDR3 loop: CAWSPGQWGNQPQHF. The DNA for the CDR3 is TGTGCCTGGAGTCCGGGACAATGGGGCAATCAGCCCCAGCATTTT. The chain links TRBV30 to TRBJ1-5; D may be TRBD1 (6 bases). V lost 2 bases and J 2 bases, leaving 13 bases between the germline ends. Germline V gene lookup returns CDR1 GTSNPN and CDR2 SVGIG (reference sequence). This CDR3 contains 15 residues.

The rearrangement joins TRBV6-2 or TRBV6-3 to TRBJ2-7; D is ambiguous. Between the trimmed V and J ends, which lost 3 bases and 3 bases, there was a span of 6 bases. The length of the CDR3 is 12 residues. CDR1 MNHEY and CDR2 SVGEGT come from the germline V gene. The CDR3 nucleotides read TGTGCCAGCAGTTATCACAACTACGAGCAGTACTTC. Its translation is CASSYHNYEQYF.

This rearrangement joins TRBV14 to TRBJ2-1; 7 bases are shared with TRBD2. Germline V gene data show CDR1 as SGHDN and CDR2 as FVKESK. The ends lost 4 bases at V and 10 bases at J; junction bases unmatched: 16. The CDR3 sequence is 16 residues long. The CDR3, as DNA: TGTGCCAGCAGCCCTTCTGGGGGGGACCACCAATTGGAGCAGTTCTTC. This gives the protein CASSPSGGDHQLEQFF.

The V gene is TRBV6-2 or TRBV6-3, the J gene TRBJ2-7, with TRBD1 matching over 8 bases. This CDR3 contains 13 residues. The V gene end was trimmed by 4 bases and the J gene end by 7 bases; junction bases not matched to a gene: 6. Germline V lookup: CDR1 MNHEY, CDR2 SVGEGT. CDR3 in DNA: TGTGCCAGCAGTTCCGGACAGGGATTGGAGCAGTACTTC. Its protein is CASSSGQGLEQYF.

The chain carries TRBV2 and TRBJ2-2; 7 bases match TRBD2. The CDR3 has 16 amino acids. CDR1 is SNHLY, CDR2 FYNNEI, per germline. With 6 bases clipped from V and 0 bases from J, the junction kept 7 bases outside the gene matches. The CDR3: CASSSWGGSNTGELFF. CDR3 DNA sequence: TGTGCCAGCAGCTCCTGGGGGGGGTCGAACACCGGGGAGCTGTTTTTT.

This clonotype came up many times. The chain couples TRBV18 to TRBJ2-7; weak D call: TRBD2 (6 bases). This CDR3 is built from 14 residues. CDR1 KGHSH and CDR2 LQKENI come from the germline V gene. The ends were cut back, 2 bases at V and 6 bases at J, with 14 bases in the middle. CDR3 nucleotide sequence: TGTGCCAGCTCACCATCCGTTCAGGGAGGCGAGCAGTACTTC. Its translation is CASSPSVQGGEQYF.

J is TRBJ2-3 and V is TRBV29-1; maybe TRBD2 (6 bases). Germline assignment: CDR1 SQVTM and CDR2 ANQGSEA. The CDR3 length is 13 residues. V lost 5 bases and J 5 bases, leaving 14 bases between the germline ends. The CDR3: CSVSETSKDTQYF. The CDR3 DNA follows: TGCAGCGTTTCCGAGACTAGTAAAGATACGCAGTATTTT.